This T cell receptor (beta chain) derives from a study of CD8+ T cells in alopecia areata. RNA extraction and reverse transcription yielded cDNA as sequencing template. The repertoire was sequenced with immunoSEQ multiplex PCR; TCRdb's copy has only in-frame clones and lacks some. The table includes about 34,000 clones, roughly 50% detected once. Per germline, CDR1 LGHNA and CDR2 YSLEER. The CDR3 consists of 14 residues. Trimming removed 2 bases at V and 7 bases at J, with 14 bases between. The chain links TRBV4-3 to TRBJ1-2, with D uncertain. The specimen sequenced was NKG2D-high CD8+ T cells sorted from blood. This sequence originates from a human donor with alopecia areata. Here the CDR3 reads CASSQLLVSGGYTF. Here the CDR3 DNA reads TGCGCCAGCAGCCAATTGCTCGTCTCGGGTGGCTACACCTTC.